The entry below gives a single T cell receptor (beta chain) sequence along with its context. Possible read error: a much larger clone is one base away. The sample belongs to a study of T cells after yellow fever vaccination. Points from the study as a whole: The day 0 sorted memory subsets showed almost all vaccine-responding clonotypes to be undetectable. Post-booster repertoires contained most primary-vaccination clones again (96% CD4, over 70% CD8).

Trimming removed 2 bases from V and 8 bases from J, with 16 bases in between. CDR3 length equals 15 residues. Germline-derived CDR1 and CDR2 are SGHTA and FQGNSA. MiXCR was run by TCRdb on the 5' RACE reads, yielding one entry per CDR3 protein. The profile shows approximately 32,000 distinct CDR3 sequences, roughly a tenth of them singletons. The TCR comes from a man younger than 30 who received the YFV17D yellow fever vaccine. The chain carries TRBV7-2 and TRBJ1-3; TRBD1 might be the D (5 bases). Specimen: PBMCs, either bulk or a sorted T-cell subset (CD4+, CD8+, memory, or dextramer-sorted; not recorded which), collected roughly 15 days after the first yellow fever vaccination. The CDR3 spells CASSLTDAGGDTIYF. DNA for the CDR3: TGTGCCAGCAGCTTAACCGACGCGGGGGGAGACACCATATATTTT.